This section outlines one T cell receptor beta chain sequence together with its context. The V and J ends lost 6 bases and 10 bases respectively, with 18 bases between them. Germline V gene lookup returns CDR1 SNHLY and CDR2 FYNNEI. This CDR3 region has 13 residues. Original methodology: Amplification of reference gene primers was used by the study to estimate nucleated cell counts. Some clones are missing from TCRdb's copy, which holds only in-frame ones; the method was immunoSEQ multiplex PCR. The DNA gave D and trimming, while V, J and clone size come from that table. The repertoire holds 250,000 to 300,000 clones, with 85% to 90% as singletons. These data belong to a study of blood T cell repertoires in COVID-19. Across the whole study: Spain, Italy and the United States supplied samples that represented acute and convalescent COVID-19. In each case, the material was cDNA or gDNA derived from T cells, B-cell-depleted T cells, or PBMCs.

The sequence derives from a woman between 35 and 50 years old who had recovered from COVID-19. The rearrangement uses TRBV2 and TRBJ1-1, with a weak D call TRBD1 (5 bases). Sequenced sample: peripheral blood. Written as DNA, the CDR3 is TGTGCCAGCAGCAAACCGCCAGGGATGGGAGCTTTCTTT. It is translated as CASSKPPGMGAFF.